This T cell receptor (beta chain) was recovered during a study of T-cell reconstitution after alpha-beta-depleted transplantation in children. The study's findings and limits: About two months after transplant, alpha-beta T cells reportedly came from several hundred expanded graft clones. Some patients' high day-60 TCRbeta diversity was traced to surviving recipient T cells and thymic progenitors. At the one-year point after transplant, T-cell counts and TCRbeta diversity were found to come mostly from T cells that had been newly produced.

This clonotype was seen more than once but under ten times. Antigen: not known. The CDR3 is 15 amino acids. The ends were cut back, 3 bases at V and 2 bases at J, with 11 bases in the middle. For TCRbeta, the library was prepared with unique molecular identifiers. Using its own MiXCR run on the PCR reads, TCRdb lists one record per CDR3 protein. The table includes around 960,000 distinct CDR3 sequences, about 29% detected once. The specimen comprised PBMCs, mostly from graft donor cells, sampled 360 days after TCRalphabeta/CD19-depleted stem cell transplant. The TCR originated in a boy younger than two who had a stem cell transplant for SCID, so the T cells may come from the graft donor. The chain has TRBV12-3 or TRBV12-4 and TRBJ1-5; a weak D match, TRBD1 (6 bases). The CDR3 DNA follows: TGTGCCAGCAGTTTGTGGGGGCACGGCAATCAGCCCCAGCATTTT. Protein product: CASSLWGHGNQPQHF.